This T cell receptor (beta chain) comes out of a study of radiotherapy plus CTLA-4 blockade in lung cancer. Study-wide context: Objective responses were documented in over 15% of patients, with disease control in approximately 31%.

Turning to this clone: What it binds is unknown.

Each patient with chemo-refractory metastatic non-small-cell lung cancer was treated with focal radiation plus CTLA-4 blockade using ipilimumab. Study results and limitations: Dynamics of early blood T cell clones, together with interferon-beta, were reportedly the best predictors of response.

Generated by immunoSEQ multiplex PCR, the TCRdb table keeps only in-frame clones and is missing some. The data contain about 36,000 clones, just under 75% of them seen just once; the ten biggest clones take up 9.5% to 13%. This specimen was peripheral blood, taken from a patient treated with radiotherapy plus ipilimumab. This sequence originates from a human donor with non-small cell lung cancer who had stable disease on radiotherapy plus ipilimumab.

The CDR3 sequence: CASSLTRPGILDNSPLHF. DNA for the CDR3: TGTGCCAGCAGTTTGACACGGCCCGGTATCCTGGATAATTCACCCCTCCACTTT. J is TRBJ1-6 and V is TRBV7-2; D is unclear. Germline V CDR1 and CDR2: SGHTA, FQGNSA. The CDR3 extends over 18 amino acids. Trimming took 6 bases from V and 5 from J, leaving 23 bases between them.